What follows are 28 T cell receptor beta chains derived from one specimen sequenced in a study of T cells expressing NK-cell markers (dated by TCRdb to the early 2020s). The method was 5' RACE. The sequencer was an Illumina HiSeq 2000. Based on TCRdb reprocessing of the reads, there is one entry per CDR3 protein sequence, and DNA is missing. This sample's table carries under 600,000 distinct CDR3 sequences. Together, the top ten hold almost 1.5% of the sample. Sequencing was done on a sample of blood T cells: a sorted CD56 or NKG2C T cell subset, CD4+ or CD8+ T cells, or bulk PBMC T cells (not recorded which). These TCRs come from a woman between 50 and 59 years old in good health. Donor details come from another sample of the same person, matched by shared clones.

The chain carries TRBV7-3 and TRBJ2-3; as DNA is missing, the TRBD1 call by TCRdb cannot be tested. Germline V gene sequence: CDR1 SGHTA, CDR2 FQGTGA. This CDR3 comprises 14 residues. This CDR3 reads CASSLSGGQGTQYF.

The V and J genes are TRBV10-3 and TRBJ2-5; TCRdb reports TRBD1, a call that lacks DNA to check it against. Per the germline V gene, CDR1 is ENHRY and CDR2 is SYGVKD. This CDR3 is 13 amino acids long. This chain's CDR3 is CAINPDREETQYF.

The J gene is TRBJ2-3, the V gene TRBV4-1; TCRdb designates TRBD2, a call that cannot be tested without DNA. Per the germline V gene, CDR1 is MGHRA and CDR2 is YSYEKL. The CDR3 has 16 residues. CDR3 amino acids: CASSPLTGVISDTQYF.

V gene TRBV7-8 combines with J gene TRBJ2-1; the TCRdb call, TRBD2, lacks DNA for checking. This CDR3 spans 17 amino acids. The germline gives CDR1 SGHVS, CDR2 FQNEAQ. CDR3 region: CASSLLNRDSRYNEQFF.

The rearrangement uses TRBV9 and TRBJ1-6; TCRdb reports TRBD1, a call that lacks DNA to check it against. The germline gives CDR1 SGDLS, CDR2 YYNGEE. This CDR3 has 14 residues. The CDR3 protein is CASSVDRGNSPLHF. The full variable domain, with the rest looked up from reference TRBV9 and TRBJ1-6, is DSGVTQTPKHLITATGQRVTLRCSPRSGDLSVYWYQQSLDQGLQFLIQYYNGEERAKGNILERFSAQQFPDLHSELNLSSLELGDSALYFCASSVDRGNSPLHFGNGTRLTVT.

Here the CDR3 reads CASSPTPTTGEQFF. V gene TRBV6-2 or TRBV6-3 combines with J gene TRBJ2-1; the D gene TCRdb calls, TRBD1, cannot be checked with no DNA. This CDR3 is 14 amino acids long. Germline CDR1 reads MNHEY; CDR2 reads SVGEGT.

The rearrangement joins TRBV5-5 to TRBJ2-3. From germline, CDR1 is SGHKS and CDR2 YYEKEE (reference sequence). CDR3 length: 14 residues. The CDR3 spells CASSFSDPTDTQYF.

V usage is TRBV20-1 and J usage is TRBJ2-5; without DNA, the TCRdb call of TRBD1 cannot be checked. Germline V gene sequence: CDR1 DFQATT, CDR2 SNEGSKA (reference sequence). There are 15 residues in the CDR3. CDR3 protein: CSARDYRTPQETQYF.

The V and J genes are TRBV27 and TRBJ2-7; TCRdb indicates TRBD1, and absent DNA this call remains unverified. This CDR3 is 14 amino acids long. Per germline, CDR1 MNHEY and CDR2 SMNVEV (reference sequence). This chain's CDR3 is CASTPTLGSYEQYF.

The chain carries TRBV24-1 and TRBJ2-6; TCRdb names TRBD1, which stays unverified in the absence of DNA. Looked up from germline, CDR1 is KGHDR and CDR2 is SFDVKD. This CDR3 is 19 amino acids long. The CDR3 loop is CATSDPGVGLSSGANVLTF.

This chain connects TRBV20-1 to TRBJ2-7; as DNA is missing, the TRBD1 call by TCRdb cannot be tested. CDR1 and CDR2 (germline): DFQATT, SNEGSKA (reference sequence). This CDR3 spans 15 amino acids. CDR3 protein: CSARGIGQIRNEQYF.

This sequence joins TRBV7-9 and TRBJ2-1; TCRdb indicates TRBD1, and absent DNA this call remains unverified. This CDR3 contains 15 residues. Germline V gene lookup returns CDR1 SEHNR and CDR2 FQNEAQ (reference sequence). CDR3 loop: CASSSRTVPHNEQFF.

The rearrangement links TRBV28 to TRBJ2-4. Germline V gene sequence: CDR1 MDHEN, CDR2 SYDVKM. This CDR3 comprises 12 residues. CDR3 sequence: CASSENRNIQYF.

V is TRBV5-1 and J is TRBJ2-3; absent DNA, TCRdb's TRBD1 call cannot be checked. This CDR3 is 18 amino acids long. Germline V gene sequence: CDR1 SGHRS, CDR2 YFSETQ. The CDR3: CASSLIGGTPTSTDTQYF.

The genes are TRBV7-3 and TRBJ2-1; TCRdb indicates TRBD1, and absent DNA this call remains unverified. CDR3 length equals 20 residues. The germline V gene encodes CDR1 SGHTA and CDR2 FQGTGA. This CDR3 is CASSLGVRVGTSRSYNEQFF.

This chain uses TRBV2 with TRBJ2-3; the D gene TCRdb calls, TRBD1, cannot be checked with no DNA. The CDR3 spans 12 residues. Germline V CDR1 and CDR2: SNHLY, FYNNEI. The CDR3 sequence is CASRRTADTQYF.

The chain recombines TRBV29-1 with TRBJ1-3; the D call from TCRdb, TRBD1, cannot be confirmed without DNA. Germline V gene sequence: CDR1 SQVTM, CDR2 ANQGSEA. This CDR3 is 15 amino acids long. CDR3 sequence reads: CSVAPGVSSGNTIYF.

This chain links TRBV29-1 with TRBJ1-1. The V gene's germline CDR1 is SQVTM and CDR2 ANQGSEA. The CDR3 sequence is 13 residues long. The CDR3 loop reads CSVERRLNTEAFF.

The chain employs TRBV2 and TRBJ2-5; TCRdb's D gene call, TRBD1, goes unchecked for lack of DNA. Germline-derived CDR1 and CDR2 are SNHLY and FYNNEI. The CDR3 length is 15 residues. The CDR3 loop reads CASSQGQGGVETQYF.

V is TRBV7-9 and J is TRBJ1-6. Germline V gene data show CDR1 as SEHNR and CDR2 as FQNEAQ (reference sequence). The CDR3 is 11 residues long. This CDR3 is CASSSLSALHF.

The chain combines TRBV3-1 with TRBJ2-1; TCRdb reports TRBD2, a call that lacks DNA to check it against. The CDR3 extends over 15 amino acids. Germline lookup yields CDR1 LGHDT and CDR2 YNNKEL (reference sequence). The CDR3 spells CASSLAGAGSNEQFF.

The chain employs TRBV5-1 and TRBJ2-1; TCRdb lists TRBD2, though no DNA is available to test this call. The CDR3 is 15 amino acids. CDR1 is SGHRS and CDR2 is YFSETQ in the germline V gene. CDR3 sequence: CASSREPVLGGEQFF.

V is TRBV4-1 and J is TRBJ1-2; TCRdb's D gene call, TRBD1, goes unchecked for lack of DNA. This CDR3 has 15 amino acids. The germline gives CDR1 MGHRA, CDR2 YSYEKL. CDR3 region: CASSQEEPGTYGYTF.

The gene calls are TRBV11-2 and TRBJ2-7; TCRdb's D call, TRBD1, is unchecked because there is no DNA. The CDR3 sequence is 16 residues long. Germline CDR1 SGHAT, CDR2 FQNNGV. This CDR3 reads CASSLEGGLALYEQYF.

The rearrangement joins TRBV6-4 to TRBJ2-1. Germline V gene lookup returns CDR1 MRHNA and CDR2 SNTAGT. This CDR3 region has 14 residues. The CDR3 sequence: CASSDSRYDNEQFF.

The chain couples TRBV11-2 to TRBJ2-1; the D call from TCRdb, TRBD2, cannot be confirmed without DNA. Germline V gene data show CDR1 as SGHAT and CDR2 as FQNNGV. The CDR3 has 12 residues. CDR3 protein: CASSLEASGQFF.

The chain is built from TRBV21-1 and TRBJ2-3; TCRdb reports TRBD2, a call that lacks DNA to check it against. TRBV21-1 is classified as a pseudogene. There are 17 residues in the CDR3. The CDR3 reads CASSKSQTSASTDTQYF.

J is TRBJ2-6 and V is TRBV5-5. Germline CDR1 SGHKS, CDR2 YYEKEE (reference sequence). This CDR3 comprises 16 residues. The CDR3 loop reads CASSSAWGSGANVLTF.